This T cell receptor (beta chain) was sequenced during a study of PD-L1 blockade in urothelial cancer. As for the study in general: After treatment start, blood was analyzed at 3 weeks (second dose) and at 6 weeks. T cell content in blood samples showed a median of 141,255.

The sample's time point: pretreatment peripheral blood. Data came from immunoSEQ multiplex PCR; TCRdb stores just in-frame clones and leaves some out. The sample carries roughly 130,000 clones, 65% to 85% recorded once. The CDR3 has 17 residues. From germline, CDR1 is MNHEY and CDR2 SMNVEV (reference sequence). V lost 2 bases, J lost 5 bases, and 8 bases stayed unmatched. The rearrangement joins TRBV27 to TRBJ2-3; 12 positions match TRBD2. This sample comprised PBMCs, obtained around atezolizumab (anti-PD-L1) treatment. The TCR originated in a man aged 45-65 years with urothelial cancer. The CDR3 loop reads CASSLTSGRRYGDTQYF. The CDR3, as DNA: TGTGCCAGCAGTTTAACTAGCGGGAGGAGATACGGAGATACGCAGTATTTT.